Listed here are 30 T cell receptor beta chains from one sample, sequenced in a study of shared clonotypes between healthy human individuals. Only in-frame clones appear in the TCRdb table, and some are missing; sequencing was by immunoSEQ multiplex PCR. This sample has just over 2,000,000 clones, with over 85% found just once. Sequencing was performed on naive CD4+ T cells sorted from blood. Subset specified: CD45RA+ positively selected. The receptors here all came from a man younger than 35 in good health.

This clone was found once. The rearrangement uses TRBV27 and TRBJ1-2; 8 nucleotides line up with TRBD1. This CDR3 has 14 amino acids. Germline V gene data show CDR1 as MNHEY and CDR2 as SMNVEV (reference sequence). The junction had 3 bases not matched to a gene; V was cut back by 3 bases and J by 3 bases. The CDR3 reads CASSFSRGHYGYTF. As DNA, the CDR3 is TGTGCCAGCAGTTTTTCCAGGGGGCACTATGGCTACACCTTC.

V usage is TRBV10-2 and J usage is TRBJ2-7, with D possibly TRBD1 on 5 matching bases. The length of the CDR3 is 16 residues. Trimming pared 4 bases from V and 0 bases from J, leaving 16 bases between. The V gene's germline CDR1 is WSHSY and CDR2 SAAADI. The CDR3 sequence: CASSVGPGKDSYEQYF. In nucleotides, the CDR3 is TGCGCCAGCAGTGTTGGGCCAGGGAAGGACTCCTACGAGCAGTACTTC.

The chain is built from TRBV29-1 and TRBJ2-1; no reliable D call. This CDR3 spans 15 amino acids. Per the germline V gene, CDR1 is SQVTM and CDR2 is ANQGSEA. V was pared by 3 bases and J by 4 bases, with 16 bases between. CDR3 region: CSVDTPSPRYNEQFF. The CDR3 bases are TGCAGCGTTGATACTCCCAGCCCCCGGTACAATGAGCAGTTCTTC.

The V and J genes are TRBV11-2 and TRBJ2-5; D unresolved. CDR1 SGHAT and CDR2 FQNNGV come from the germline V gene. The germline V and J ends were trimmed by 4 bases and 1 base, with 13 bases remaining between them. There are 15 residues in the CDR3. CDR3 sequence reads: CASSSEEARQETQYF. The CDR3 region has the DNA TGTGCCAGCAGCTCCGAAGAAGCCCGCCAAGAGACCCAGTACTTC.

Comments on this clone: At one boundary the junction diverges from the germline segment, which might be a read error. This chain links TRBV7-7 with TRBJ2-2, with a tentative D call TRBD2 (8 bases). CDR3 length: 17 residues. Germline loops: CDR1 SSHAT, CDR2 FNYEAQ (reference sequence). The CDR3, as DNA: TGTGCTAGCAGCCCCAGGGGGAGCGGGGGGAACACCGGGGAGCTGTTTTTT. It encodes CASSPRGSGGNTGELFF. The whole variable domain, filled in from reference TRBV7-7 and TRBJ2-2, reads GAGVSQSPRYKVTKRGQDVTLRCDPISSHATLYWYQQALGQGPEFLTYFNYEAQPDKSGLPSDRFSAERPEGSISTLTIQRTEQRDSAMYRCASSPRGSGGNTGELFFGEGSRLTVL.

A note on this clone: Distinct nucleotide sequences in the sample also encode this CDR3. This chain connects TRBV28 to TRBJ1-2; D not resolved. Germline V lookup: CDR1 MDHEN, CDR2 SYDVKM. The CDR3 has 12 amino acids. Trimming took off 2 bases at V and 3 bases at J, with 4 bases between the two ends. The CDR3 nucleotides read TGTGCCAGCAGTTTAAGTGACTATGGCTACACCTTC. This codes for CASSLSDYGYTF.

The V and J genes are TRBV12-5 and TRBJ2-1, with D perhaps TRBD1 (5 bases). The CDR3 spans 13 residues. Trimming removed 7 bases from V and 5 bases from J, with 12 bases in between. CDR1 and CDR2 from the germline V gene are LGHNT and FRNRAP. The CDR3 loop reads CASALRQNNEQFF. In DNA, the CDR3 is TGTGCTAGTGCTCTCAGACAGAACAATGAGCAGTTCTTC.

The chain uses TRBV2 and TRBJ1-1; D is uncertain. V was cut by 5 bases and J by 1 base, with 11 bases left in between. CDR3 length: 14 residues. The germline CDR1 and CDR2 sequences are SNHLY and FYNNEI. CDR3 coding DNA: TGTGCCAGCAGTCCCGAAGGCGGGAACACTGAAGCTTTCTTT. It codes for CASSPEGGNTEAFF.

Concerning this clone: The same CDR3 arises from other DNA sequences in this sample as well. V and J are TRBV5-1 and TRBJ1-4; D may be TRBD1 (5 bases). Germline assignment: CDR1 SGHRS and CDR2 YFSETQ. V was shortened by 0 bases and J by 8 bases, with 11 bases between the two germline ends. There are 14 residues in the CDR3. The CDR3 DNA reads as TGCGCCAGCAGCTTGGGGGGCGCGGGCGAAAAACTGTTTTTT. As protein: CASSLGGAGEKLFF.

The rearrangement uses TRBV5-1 and TRBJ2-1, with 9 bases fitting TRBD1. This CDR3 comprises 15 residues. V dropped 4 bases and J dropped 6; count of bases not matched to a gene: 8. In germline, CDR1 is SGHRS, CDR2 YFSETQ. In DNA form, the CDR3 reads TGCGCCAGCAGCCCCACAGGGGGCACAGGCAATGAGCAGTTCTTC. Amino acid sequence: CASSPTGGTGNEQFF.

This clone appeared once. The chain employs TRBV28 and TRBJ2-1, with 11 bases aligning to TRBD1. V lost 6 bases to trimming and J lost 8 bases; unmatched junction nucleotides: 6. CDR3 size: 14 residues. Germline V gene sequence: CDR1 MDHEN, CDR2 SYDVKM. The CDR3, as DNA: TGTGCCAGCAGCGGTGGACAGGGGGCGGATGAGCAGTTCTTC. The encoded protein is CASSGGQGADEQFF.

The V and J genes are TRBV2 and TRBJ1-1; possible D gene TRBD1, 5 bases. From germline, CDR1 is SNHLY and CDR2 FYNNEI. The V and J ends lost 7 bases and 1 base respectively, with 10 bases between them. The CDR3 has 13 residues. In nucleotides, the CDR3 is TGTGCCAGCAATCAGGGTGGGAACACTGAAGCTTTCTTT. As protein: CASNQGGNTEAFF.

The chain uses TRBV7-9 and TRBJ2-2; D might be TRBD2 (5 bases). With 2 bases removed from V and 6 bases from J, the gap between germline ends came to 13 bases. CDR1 is SEHNR, CDR2 FQNEAQ, per germline (reference sequence). The CDR3 is 15 amino acids. CDR3 bases: TGTGCCAGCAGCTTATTACTAGATGCGCCCGGGGAGCTGTTTTTT. It codes for CASSLLLDAPGELFF.

This rearrangement joins TRBV7-9 to TRBJ1-2; D is undetermined. This CDR3 has 14 residues. Germline lookup yields CDR1 SEHNR and CDR2 FQNEAQ (reference sequence). V shed 7 bases and J shed 4 bases, with 16 bases lying between them. CDR3 sequence: CASTLPGIPYGYTF. The CDR3 DNA is TGTGCCAGCACCCTGCCCGGGATCCCCTATGGCTACACCTTC. Complete variable domain (other parts from reference TRBV7-9 and TRBJ1-2): DTGVSQNPRHKITKRGQNVTFRCDPISEHNRLYWYRQTLGQGPEFLTYFQNEAQLEKSRLLSDRFSAERPKGSFSTLEIQRTEQGDSAMYLCASTLPGIPYGYTFGSGTRLTVV.

The chain couples TRBV5-3 to TRBJ2-5, with TRBD2 as a possible D gene (5 bases). TRBV5-3 is an ORF, with its function uncertain. V dropped 3 bases and J dropped 5 bases, with 17 bases sitting between them. CDR3 length: 15 residues. The CDR3 DNA reads TGTGCCAGAAGCTGTGGACTGTGGCGAGATGAGACCCAGTACTTC. This codes for CARSCGLWRDETQYF.

The gene calls are TRBV5-8 and TRBJ1-3; unclear D gene. Trimming cost V 2 bases and J 0 bases, with 9 bases left between them. The germline gives CDR1 SGHTS, CDR2 YDEGEE. This CDR3 region has 15 residues. DNA for the CDR3: TGTGCCAGCAGCTTCGGGTCATTCTCTGGAAACACCATATATTTT. This encodes CASSFGSFSGNTIYF.

The sample holds one count of this clone. The chain links TRBV5-6 to TRBJ2-1; possibly TRBD1 for D (5 bases). Trimming left V 5 bases short and J 5 bases short, with 20 bases between. Germline V gives CDR1 SGHDT, CDR2 YYEEEE. This CDR3 has 16 residues. CDR3 region: CASSFLQESSNNEQFF. The CDR3 nucleotides are TGTGCCAGCAGTTTCTTACAGGAGTCGAGTAACAATGAGCAGTTCTTC.

This clone showed up just once. The V and J genes are TRBV5-1 and TRBJ1-2, with D maybe TRBD1 (5 bases). Trimming took off 3 bases at V and 5 bases at J, with 20 bases between the two ends. Germline-derived CDR1 and CDR2 are SGHRS and YFSETQ. CDR3 size: 16 residues. The CDR3 reads CASSSSPKRDLYGYTF. CDR3 coding DNA: TGCGCCAGCAGCTCTTCTCCTAAGCGGGACTTATATGGCTACACCTTC.

V is TRBV6-6 and J is TRBJ2-7; TRBD1 aligns across 8 bases. This CDR3 spans 12 amino acids. Germline-derived CDR1 and CDR2 are MNHNY and SVGAGI (reference sequence). The V and J ends lost 7 bases and 12 bases, in that order; junction bases with no gene match: 11. CDR3 sequence: CASNNLGQVLYF. The CDR3 DNA follows: TGTGCCAGCAACAATTTGGGACAGGTTTTGTACTTC.

J is TRBJ1-1 and V is TRBV18; D is perhaps TRBD1 (5 bases). With 6 bases removed from V and 4 bases from J, the gap between germline ends came to 18 bases. Germline assignment: CDR1 KGHSH and CDR2 LQKENI. The CDR3 contains 15 residues. The DNA of the CDR3 is TGTGCCAGCTCCACCCAGGGCGTCGGGGTCACTGAAGCTTTCTTT. This codes for CASSTQGVGVTEAFF.

V usage is TRBV5-1 and J usage is TRBJ2-7; weak D call: TRBD1 (6 bases). The CDR3 contains 15 residues. The V gene lost 5 bases and the J gene lost 4 bases, with 19 bases spanning the gap. Germline CDR1 is SGHRS and CDR2 is YFSETQ. As DNA, the CDR3 is TGCGCCAGCAGACCCGAGGTCAGGGGCGCTTACGAGCAGTACTTC. Translating gives CASRPEVRGAYEQYF.

Points on this clone: Other DNA sequences in this specimen translate into the identical CDR3. V is TRBV28 and J is TRBJ1-1; D gene uncertain. The V end lost 0 bases, the J end lost 5 bases, and 1 base lay between the germline ends. This CDR3 has 11 amino acids. Germline CDR1 reads MDHEN; CDR2 reads SYDVKM. The CDR3 nucleotides are TGTGCCAGCAGTTTATGGACTGAAGCTTTCTTT. This translates into CASSLWTEAFF. Filled out from reference TRBV28 and TRBJ1-1, the complete variable domain reads DVKVTQSSRYLVKRTGEKVFLECVQDMDHENMFWYRQDPGLGLRLIYFSYDVKMKEKGDIPEGYSVSREKKERFSLILESASTNQTSMYLCASSLWTEAFFGQGTRLTVV.

The rearrangement links TRBV18 to TRBJ2-1, with D maybe TRBD2 (6 bases). The CDR3 contains 14 residues. Germline V gene sequence: CDR1 KGHSH, CDR2 LQKENI. V was cut by 4 bases and J by 7 bases, with 14 bases left in between. Here the CDR3 reads CASSRLTGENEQFF. The DNA of the CDR3 is TGTGCCAGCTCACGACTGACGGGGGAGAATGAGCAGTTCTTC.

The chain's CDR3 is CASSWGTSDSYEQYF. DNA for the CDR3: TGCGCCAGCAGCTGGGGGACTAGCGATTCCTACGAGCAGTACTTC. V and J are TRBV5-1 and TRBJ2-7; 10 bases align to TRBD2. Germline lookup yields CDR1 SGHRS and CDR2 YFSETQ. Germline trimming cut 3 bases from V and 1 base from J; bases unmatched to any gene: 4. The CDR3 runs 15 residues.

V is TRBV19 and J is TRBJ1-6; TRBD1 matches at 9 bases. J lost 8 bases, V lost 5 bases, and 7 bases had no gene match. Per germline, CDR1 LNHDA and CDR2 SQIVND (reference sequence). This CDR3 contains 15 residues. The CDR3 is CASSAGQGIHSPLHF. DNA for the CDR3: TGTGCCAGTAGTGCGGGACAGGGAATCCATTCACCCCTCCACTTT.

A single count supports this clone. This chain uses TRBV6-5 with TRBJ2-5; D perhaps matches TRBD1 (6 bases). The CDR3 runs 16 residues. The germline gives CDR1 MNHEY, CDR2 SVGAGI. V was clipped by 2 bases and J by 5 bases, with 18 bases between them. CDR3 bases: TGTGCCAGCAGTTACACCACAGGGCCCCCAACGGAGACCCAGTACTTC. This gives the protein CASSYTTGPPTETQYF.

This chain links TRBV7-2 with TRBJ2-5, with D perhaps TRBD1 (5 bases). Germline CDR1 reads SGHTA; CDR2 reads FQGNSA. There are 16 residues in the CDR3. Trimming pared 1 base from V and 2 bases from J, leaving 14 bases between. The CDR3 protein is CASSLDGAYRQETQYF. Here the CDR3 DNA reads TGTGCCAGCAGCTTAGATGGGGCTTATAGGCAAGAGACCCAGTACTTC.

The chain is built from TRBV19 and TRBJ2-6, with TRBD1 as a possible D gene (6 bases). Germline V gene lookup returns CDR1 LNHDA and CDR2 SQIVND (reference sequence). The CDR3 covers 16 residues. Trimming pared 8 bases from V and 0 bases from J, leaving 14 bases between. The DNA for the CDR3 is TGTGCCAGTCGGGACATGTTTTTCTCTGGGGCCAACGTCCTGACTTTC. Amino acid sequence: CASRDMFFSGANVLTF.

This chain joins TRBV28 and TRBJ2-7, with 14 nucleotides matching TRBD2. CDR1 and CDR2 from the germline V gene are MDHEN and SYDVKM. V was clipped by 6 bases and J by 5 bases; unmatched bases: 3. The CDR3 runs 14 residues. CDR3 loop: CASSAGLAGDEQYF. DNA of the CDR3: TGTGCCAGCAGCGCGGGACTAGCGGGGGACGAGCAGTACTTC.

To note about this clone: Other DNA sequences in the same sample also yield this CDR3. The rearrangement links TRBV7-2 to TRBJ1-5; no clear D gene. V was trimmed by 5 bases and J by 1 base, leaving 9 bases between them. CDR3 length: 14 residues. CDR1 is SGHTA, CDR2 FQGNSA, per germline. As DNA, the CDR3 is TGTGCCAGCAGCCTTGACATAAGCAATCAGCCCCAGCATTTT. It translates to CASSLDISNQPQHF. Together with reference TRBV7-2 and TRBJ1-5, the CDR3 gives the full variable domain: GAGVSQSPSNKVTEKGKDVELRCDPISGHTALYWYRQSLGQGLEFLIYFQGNSAPDKSGLPSDRFSAERTGGSVSTLTIQRTQQEDSAVYLCASSLDISNQPQHFGDGTRLSIL.